Below are 5 T cell receptor beta chains sequenced from a single sample in a study of blood T cell repertoires in COVID-19. Generated by immunoSEQ multiplex PCR, the TCRdb table keeps only in-frame clones and is missing some. Of 45,000 or so clones in the sample, more than 75% were seen once. The sample comprised peripheral blood. The receptors were sampled from a man in his 70s with acute or convalescent COVID-19.

The chain links TRBV9 to TRBJ1-4; D perhaps matches TRBD1 (5 bases). The V end lost 4 bases, the J end lost 7 bases, and 8 bases lay between the germline ends. Germline CDR1 reads SGDLS; CDR2 reads YYNGEE. The CDR3 is made up of 12 amino acids. The CDR3 region is CASSLGGEKLFF. The CDR3, as DNA: TGTGCCAGCAGCCTGGGGGGTGAAAAACTGTTTTTT.

The CDR3 sequence is CASSLEGVEKLFF. The CDR3 DNA reads as TGTGCCAGCAGCTTAGAAGGGGTTGAAAAACTGTTTTTT. The rearrangement uses TRBV7-8 and TRBJ1-4; a possible D gene is TRBD1 (5 bases). Germline values: CDR1 SGHVS, CDR2 FQNEAQ. The CDR3 is 13 amino acids. Trimming removed 1 base from V and 7 bases from J, with 7 bases in between.

This chain links TRBV7-6 with TRBJ2-7; 9 bases map to TRBD2. The germline V gene has CDR1 SGHVS and CDR2 FNYEAQ. The J segment lost 5 bases and the V segment lost 1 base, leaving 6 bases of the junction unmatched. This CDR3 contains 15 residues. CDR3 coding DNA: TGTGCCAGCAGCTTAGATTCTAGGACTAGCGACGAGCAGTACTTC. Residues: CASSLDSRTSDEQYF.

The chain combines TRBV11-2 with TRBJ1-1, with D perhaps TRBD1 (5 bases). This CDR3 comprises 14 residues. From germline, CDR1 is SGHAT and CDR2 FQNNGV. V lost 0 bases and J lost 7, with 12 bases in between. The CDR3 reads CASSLDRWGLEAFF. Written as DNA, the CDR3 is TGTGCCAGCAGCTTAGATCGGTGGGGCCTTGAAGCTTTCTTT.

This rearrangement joins TRBV7-8 to TRBJ1-6; 11 bases fit TRBD1. Germline CDR1 and CDR2: SGHVS and FQNEAQ. The CDR3 contains 14 residues. The V and J ends lost 3 bases and 9 bases, in that order; junction bases with no gene match: 1. The CDR3 spells CASSFGQGASPLHF. The CDR3 DNA reads as TGTGCCAGCAGCTTCGGACAGGGGGCTTCACCCCTCCACTTT.